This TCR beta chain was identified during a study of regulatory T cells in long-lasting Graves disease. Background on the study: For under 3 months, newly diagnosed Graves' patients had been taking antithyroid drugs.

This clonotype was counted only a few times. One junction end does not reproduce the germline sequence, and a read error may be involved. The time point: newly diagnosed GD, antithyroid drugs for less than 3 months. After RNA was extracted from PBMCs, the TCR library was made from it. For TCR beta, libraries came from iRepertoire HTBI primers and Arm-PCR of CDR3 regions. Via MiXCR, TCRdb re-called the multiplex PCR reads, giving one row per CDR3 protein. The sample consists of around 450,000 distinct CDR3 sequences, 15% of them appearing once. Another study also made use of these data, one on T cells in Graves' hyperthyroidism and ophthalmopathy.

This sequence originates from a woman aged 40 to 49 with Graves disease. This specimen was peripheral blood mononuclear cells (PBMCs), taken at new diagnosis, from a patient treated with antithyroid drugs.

CDR3 protein: CAGRLAGGKQETQYF. DNA for the CDR3: TGTGCCGGCAGACTAGCGGGAGGGAAACAAGAGACCCAGTACTTC. The chain links TRBV6-1 to TRBJ2-5; 14 nucleotides line up with TRBD2. CDR1 and CDR2 (germline): MNHNS, SASEGT. This CDR3 has 15 amino acids.